The sequence of this T cell receptor (beta chain) was determined in a study of identical twins. Broader study findings: Out-of-frame alpha sequences common to twins exhibited an excess of low generation probability. For zero-insertion analyses, partial confounding could come from invariant MAIT and iNKT cells.

After template switching added a universal primer site, the resulting cDNA carried unique molecular identifiers. In TCRdb, the 5' RACE reads were re-called with MiXCR into one record per CDR3 protein. This sample yields 460,000 or so distinct CDR3 sequences, of which 14% are seen a single time; around 0.52% belongs to the top ten. V was cut by 5 bases and J by 3 bases, with 8 bases left in between. The CDR3 contains 12 residues. In every case, the donor was a healthy Caucasian. This clonotype was seen ten or more times. Its cognate antigen is unknown. These data were also reused for a study on yellow fever vaccine responses in identical twins.

The clonotype comes from a young woman in good health. This chain links TRBV12-3 or TRBV12-4 with TRBJ2-7; D is ambiguous. The sequenced sample consisted of CD4+ T cells sorted from blood. The DNA for the CDR3 is TGTGCCAGCAGTACCCCAAGCTACGAGCAGTACTTC. Translation: CASSTPSYEQYF.